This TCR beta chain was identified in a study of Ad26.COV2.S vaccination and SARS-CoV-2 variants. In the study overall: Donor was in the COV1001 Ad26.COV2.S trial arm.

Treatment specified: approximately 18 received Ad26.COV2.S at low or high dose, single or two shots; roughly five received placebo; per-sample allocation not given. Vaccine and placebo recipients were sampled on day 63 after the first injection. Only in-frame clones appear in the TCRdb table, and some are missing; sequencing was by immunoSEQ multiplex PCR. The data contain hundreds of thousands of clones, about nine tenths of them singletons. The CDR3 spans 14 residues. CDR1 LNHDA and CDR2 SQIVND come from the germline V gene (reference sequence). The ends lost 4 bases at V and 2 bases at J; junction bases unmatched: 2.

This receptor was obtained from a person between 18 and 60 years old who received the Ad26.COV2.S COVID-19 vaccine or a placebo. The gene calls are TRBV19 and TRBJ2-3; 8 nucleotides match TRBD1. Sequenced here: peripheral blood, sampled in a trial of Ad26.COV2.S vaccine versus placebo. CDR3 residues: CASSKDRATDTQYF. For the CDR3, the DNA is TGTGCCAGTAGTAAGGACAGGGCCACAGATACGCAGTATTTT.